A single sample is the source of the 17 T cell receptor beta chains below, sequenced in a study of blood T cell repertoires in COVID-19. Method: immunoSEQ multiplex PCR; TCRdb's copy keeps in-frame clones and lacks some. The profile shows under 45,000 clones, around 86% of them singletons. The specimen was peripheral blood. The receptors originated from a human donor in a cohort sampled during active COVID-19.

This chain joins TRBV5-1 and TRBJ2-5; 7 bases match TRBD1. V shed 4 bases and J 1 base; nucleotides not matched to a gene: 7. The CDR3 is 15 amino acids. CDR1 and CDR2 (germline): SGHRS, YFSETQ. This CDR3 reads CASSLLGQSQETQYF. CDR3 nucleotide sequence: TGCGCCAGCAGCCTATTGGGACAGTCCCAAGAGACCCAGTACTTC. Combining the CDR3 with reference TRBV5-1 and TRBJ2-5 gives the whole variable domain KAGVTQTPRYLIKTRGQQVTLSCSPISGHRSVSWYQQTPGQGLQFLFEYFSETQRNKGNFPGRFSGRQFSNSRSEMNVSTLELGDSALYLCASSLLGQSQETQYFGPGTRLLVL.

This clone was detected a few times. This chain connects TRBV19 to TRBJ2-7; 7 bases map to TRBD1. With V trimmed by 5 bases and J by 3 bases, 4 bases remained unmatched. CDR1 LNHDA and CDR2 SQIVND come from the germline V gene (reference sequence). CDR3 length equals 13 residues. The CDR3 sequence is CASSPRQGYEQYF. The CDR3, as DNA: TGTGCCAGTAGTCCCCGACAGGGCTACGAGCAGTACTTC. Looking up the rest from reference TRBV19 and TRBJ2-7 gives the full variable domain: DGGITQSPKYLFRKEGQNVTLSCEQNLNHDAMYWYRQDPGQGLRLIYYSQIVNDFQKGDIAEGYSVSREKKESFPLTVTSAQKNPTAFYLCASSPRQGYEQYFGPGTRLTVT.

The rearrangement links TRBV27 to TRBJ2-5, with 10 bases fitting TRBD2. The CDR3 is made up of 19 amino acids. The germline V gene encodes CDR1 MNHEY and CDR2 SMNVEV (reference sequence). V lost 6 bases to trimming and J lost 4 bases; unmatched junction nucleotides: 20. CDR3 coding DNA: TGTGCCAGCAGACCCTTGTTTGGGACCGGGACTAGCGACGTAGAGACCCAGTACTTC. Its protein is CASRPLFGTGTSDVETQYF.

The V call is TRBV6-4, the J call TRBJ2-7, with 8 nucleotides matching TRBD2. CDR3 length: 15 amino acids. Losses at the gene ends were 6 bases for V and 0 bases for J; bases not matched to a gene: 7. CDR1 and CDR2 from the germline V gene are MRHNA and SNTAGT. The CDR3 DNA is TGTGCCAGCAGCGAACGGGGGGGGAGCTCCTACGAGCAGTACTTC. This codes for CASSERGGSSYEQYF.

This clone has only one observation. The chain recombines TRBV11-2 with TRBJ1-4, with 7 positions matching TRBD1. This CDR3 region has 14 residues. Per germline, CDR1 SGHAT and CDR2 FQNNGV. The V and J ends lost 5 bases and 4 bases, in that order; junction bases with no gene match: 4. CDR3 amino acids: CASSRDRINEKLFF. The CDR3 bases are TGTGCCAGCAGCCGGGACAGAATTAATGAAAAACTGTTTTTT.

The J gene is TRBJ2-5, the V gene TRBV24-1, with a tentative D call TRBD2 (5 bases). The J call is doubtful: the DNA matches TRBJ2-7 better. Germline CDR1 KGHDR, CDR2 SFDVKD. The CDR3 runs 13 residues. This chain's CDR3 is CATSDDMEDEQYF. The CDR3 DNA follows: TGTGCCACCAGTGACGACATGGAGGACGAGCAGTACTTC.

The chain is built from TRBV11-2 and TRBJ1-1; no firm D call. Germline assignment: CDR1 SGHAT and CDR2 FQNNGV. The CDR3 consists of 15 residues. The ends were cut back, 7 bases at V and 1 base at J, with 16 bases in the middle. Here the CDR3 DNA reads TGTGCCAGCAACGCCGGAGGGTCTGCGAACACTGAAGCTTTCTTT. Translated: CASNAGGSANTEAFF.

This rearrangement joins TRBV10-3 to TRBJ2-7; weak D call: TRBD1 (5 bases). The V gene's germline CDR1 is ENHRY and CDR2 SYGVKD. The germline V and J ends were trimmed by 4 bases and 0 bases, with 13 bases remaining between them. The CDR3 length is 15 residues. The CDR3 nucleotides read TGTGCCATCAGTGGGGCCGGACACCTCTCCTACGAGCAGTACTTC. The encoded protein is CAISGAGHLSYEQYF.

The V call is TRBV5-1, the J call TRBJ1-1; 7 bases agree with TRBD1. This CDR3 is built from 15 residues. V trimming: 1 base; J trimming: 1 base; junction bases outside the gene matches: 4. Germline V CDR1 and CDR2: SGHRS, YFSETQ. DNA of the CDR3: TGCGCCAGCAGCTTGACACAGGGGCAGAACACTGAAGCTTTCTTT. Its protein product is CASSLTQGQNTEAFF.

This rearrangement joins TRBV7-9 to TRBJ2-1, with 12 bases lining up with TRBD2. The CDR3 loop spans 15 amino acids. Germline trimming cut 3 bases from V and 4 bases from J; bases unmatched to any gene: 1. Germline CDR1 reads SEHNR; CDR2 reads FQNEAQ (reference sequence). CDR3: CASSFTSGGYNEQFF. The CDR3 DNA follows: TGTGCCAGCAGCTTTACTAGCGGGGGGTACAATGAGCAGTTCTTC.

This clone was counted between two and nine times. The gene calls are TRBV7-9 and TRBJ2-2; D not certain. Germline loops: CDR1 SEHNR, CDR2 FQNEAQ (reference sequence). Trimming took off 1 base at V and 8 bases at J, with 8 bases between the two ends. The length of the CDR3 is 13 residues. The CDR3, as DNA: TGTGCCAGCAGCTTAGTTTATCCGGGGGAGCTGTTTTTT. Its protein product is CASSLVYPGELFF.

The V call is TRBV4-1, the J call TRBJ2-1, with TRBD1 identical over 10 bases. CDR3 length: 16 amino acids. The ends lost 1 base at V and 8 bases at J; junction bases unmatched: 8. In germline, CDR1 is MGHRA, CDR2 YSYEKL. CDR3 loop: CASSQADRGRRDEQFF. CDR3 DNA: TGCGCCAGCAGCCAAGCCGACAGGGGGCGCCGAGATGAGCAGTTCTTC.

The gene calls are TRBV5-1 and TRBJ2-7, with TRBD1 matching over 9 bases. The CDR3 covers 15 residues. V shed 0 bases and J 6 bases; nucleotides not matched to a gene: 7. Germline values: CDR1 SGHRS, CDR2 YFSETQ. CDR3: CASSLDRGLATEQYF. The CDR3 coding sequence is TGCGCCAGCAGCTTGGACAGGGGGCTGGCCACCGAGCAGTACTTC. Complete variable domain (other parts from reference TRBV5-1 and TRBJ2-7): KAGVTQTPRYLIKTRGQQVTLSCSPISGHRSVSWYQQTPGQGLQFLFEYFSETQRNKGNFPGRFSGRQFSNSRSEMNVSTLELGDSALYLCASSLDRGLATEQYFGPGTRLTVT.

The V gene is TRBV6-2 or TRBV6-3, the J gene TRBJ1-1, with 8 nucleotides matching TRBD1. The CDR3 covers 14 residues. The junction had 4 bases not matched to a gene; V was cut back by 6 bases and J by 1 base. Germline V lookup: CDR1 MNHEY, CDR2 SVGEGT. DNA of the CDR3: TGTGCCAGCAGCCCAGGGGGCTGGAACACTGAAGCTTTCTTT. Amino acids: CASSPGGWNTEAFF.

The chain is built from TRBV7-9 and TRBJ1-4; TRBD1 aligns across 9 bases. Germline loops: CDR1 SEHNR, CDR2 FQNEAQ (reference sequence). V was clipped by 3 bases and J by 6 bases; unmatched bases: 5. The CDR3 has 15 amino acids. The DNA of the CDR3 is TGTGCCAGCAGCTTTAACAGGGGGCAGGATGAAAAACTGTTTTTT. Protein sequence: CASSFNRGQDEKLFF.

The rearrangement uses TRBV7-6 and TRBJ2-7; maybe TRBD2 (7 bases). Germline V CDR1 and CDR2: SGHVS, FNYEAQ. The ends were cut back, 0 bases at V and 3 bases at J, with 15 bases in the middle. The CDR3 length is 16 residues. Written as DNA, the CDR3 is TGTGCCAGCAGCTTAGCTAGCAGGGGAGGGGGCTACGAGCAGTACTTC. Amino acids: CASSLASRGGGYEQYF. The entire variable domain, with the rest obtained from reference TRBV7-6 and TRBJ2-7, is as follows: GAGVSQSPRYKVTKRGQDVALRCDPISGHVSLYWYRQALGQGPEFLTYFNYEAQQDKSGLPNDRFSAERPEGSISTLTIQRTEQRDSAMYRCASSLASRGGGYEQYFGPGTRLTVT.

The chain recombines TRBV6-6 with TRBJ1-3; unclear D gene. Trimming pared 2 bases from V and 2 bases from J, leaving 7 bases between. This CDR3 is built from 14 residues. Germline V gene data show CDR1 as MNHNY and CDR2 as SVGAGI (reference sequence). In DNA form, the CDR3 reads TGTGCCAGCAGTTACGTACAGCCTGGAAACACCATATATTTT. Encoded protein: CASSYVQPGNTIYF.